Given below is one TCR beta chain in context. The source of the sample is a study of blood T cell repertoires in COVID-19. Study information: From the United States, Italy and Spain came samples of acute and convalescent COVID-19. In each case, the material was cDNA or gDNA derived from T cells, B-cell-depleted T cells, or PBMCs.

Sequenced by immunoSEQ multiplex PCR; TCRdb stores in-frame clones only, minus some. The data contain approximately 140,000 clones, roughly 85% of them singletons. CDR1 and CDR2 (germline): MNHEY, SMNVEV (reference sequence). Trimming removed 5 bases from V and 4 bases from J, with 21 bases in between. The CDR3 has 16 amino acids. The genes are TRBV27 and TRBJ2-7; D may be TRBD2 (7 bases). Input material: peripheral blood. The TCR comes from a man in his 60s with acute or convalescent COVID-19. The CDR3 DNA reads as TGTGCCAGCAGTCCCTCGACGGGGGGCGTTGGTTACGAGCAGTACTTC. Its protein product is CASSPSTGGVGYEQYF.